This T cell receptor (beta chain) stems from a study of T-cell memory formation after mild COVID-19. V was shortened by 1 base and J by 7 bases, with 8 bases between the two germline ends. The CDR3 spans 13 residues. Looked up from germline, CDR1 is LGHNA and CDR2 is YSLEER. TCRdb reprocessed the 5' RACE reads with MiXCR, giving one entry per CDR3 protein. The sample holds about 340,000 distinct CDR3 sequences; about 16% are singletons and the top ten take around 24%. There are a few counts of this clonotype. The rearrangement joins TRBV4-3 to TRBJ2-1; D remains unclear. The TCR was taken from a man between 18 and 35 years old who had mild COVID-19 (a few samples of this study predate the infection). Cell type and time point are not known. Sequenced input: PBMCs or a T cell subset sorted from them (not recorded which). The CDR3 spells CASSQGARNEQFF. CDR3 DNA: TGCGCCAGCAGCCAAGGTGCAAGGAATGAGCAGTTCTTC.